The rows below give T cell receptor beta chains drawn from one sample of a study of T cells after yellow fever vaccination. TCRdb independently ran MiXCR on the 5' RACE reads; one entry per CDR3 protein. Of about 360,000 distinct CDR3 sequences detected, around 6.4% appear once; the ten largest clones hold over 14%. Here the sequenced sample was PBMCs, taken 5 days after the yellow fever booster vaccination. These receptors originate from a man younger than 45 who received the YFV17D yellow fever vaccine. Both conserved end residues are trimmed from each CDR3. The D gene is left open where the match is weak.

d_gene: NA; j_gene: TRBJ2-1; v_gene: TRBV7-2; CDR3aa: ASSLLNEQF
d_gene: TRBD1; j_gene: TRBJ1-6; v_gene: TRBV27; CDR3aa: ASSQTGIVSPLH
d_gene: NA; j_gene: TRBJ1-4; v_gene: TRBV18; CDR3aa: ASSPRQEGNEKLF
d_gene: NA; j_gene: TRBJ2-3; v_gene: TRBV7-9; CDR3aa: ASSLGSADTQY
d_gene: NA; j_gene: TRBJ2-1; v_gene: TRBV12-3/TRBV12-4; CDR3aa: ASRKTHEQF
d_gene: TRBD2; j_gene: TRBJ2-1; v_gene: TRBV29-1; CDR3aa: SVATSGYNEQF
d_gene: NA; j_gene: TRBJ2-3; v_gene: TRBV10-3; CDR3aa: AIRGYRAGDTQY
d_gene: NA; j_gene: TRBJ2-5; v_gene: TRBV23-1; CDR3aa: ASSQDFQETQY
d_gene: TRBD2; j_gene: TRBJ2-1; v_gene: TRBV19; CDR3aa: ASTKSVAGHNEQF
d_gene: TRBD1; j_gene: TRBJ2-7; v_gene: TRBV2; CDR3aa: ASMTDRVYTYEQY
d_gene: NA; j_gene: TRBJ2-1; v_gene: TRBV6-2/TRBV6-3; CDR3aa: ASSSVRDTYNEQF
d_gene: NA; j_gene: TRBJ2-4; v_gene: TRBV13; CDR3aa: ASSPALAKNIQY
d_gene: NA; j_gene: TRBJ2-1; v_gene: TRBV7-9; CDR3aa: ASSLGTLYNEQF
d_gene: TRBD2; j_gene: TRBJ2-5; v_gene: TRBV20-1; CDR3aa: SASPLAGAETQY
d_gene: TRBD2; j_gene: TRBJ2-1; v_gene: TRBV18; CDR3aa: ASSPFGRDSYNEQF
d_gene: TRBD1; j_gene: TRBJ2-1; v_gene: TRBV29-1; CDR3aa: SVPPPDRGSYNEQF
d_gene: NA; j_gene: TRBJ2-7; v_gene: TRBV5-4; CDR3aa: ASSLEDLGTSYEQY
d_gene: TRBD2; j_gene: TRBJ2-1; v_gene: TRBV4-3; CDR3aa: ASSQDLGFAGGPYEQF
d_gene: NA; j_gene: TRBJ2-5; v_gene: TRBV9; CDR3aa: ASSIPGARGEETQY
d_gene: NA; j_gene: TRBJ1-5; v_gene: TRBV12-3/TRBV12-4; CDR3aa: ASRTDTYSNQPQH
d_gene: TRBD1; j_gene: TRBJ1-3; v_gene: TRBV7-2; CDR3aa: ASTAGTASGNTIY
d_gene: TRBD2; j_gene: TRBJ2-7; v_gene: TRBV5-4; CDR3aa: ASSFSRALGLVTYEQY
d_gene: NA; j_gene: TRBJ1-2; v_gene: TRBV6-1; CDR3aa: ASRPRQFNYGYT
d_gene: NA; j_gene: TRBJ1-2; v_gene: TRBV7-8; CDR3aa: ASSLGPDRSYGYT
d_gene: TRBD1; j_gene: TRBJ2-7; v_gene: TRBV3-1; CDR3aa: ASSRGGQGIREQY
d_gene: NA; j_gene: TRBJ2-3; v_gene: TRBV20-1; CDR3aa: SASRRVDTQY
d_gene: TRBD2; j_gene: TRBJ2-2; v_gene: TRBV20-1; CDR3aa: SAAAGSHTGELF
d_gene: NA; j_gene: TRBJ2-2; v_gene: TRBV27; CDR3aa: ASSLGLNTGELF
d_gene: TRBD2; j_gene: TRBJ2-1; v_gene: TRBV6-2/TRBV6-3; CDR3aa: ASSYGSSGPYNEQF
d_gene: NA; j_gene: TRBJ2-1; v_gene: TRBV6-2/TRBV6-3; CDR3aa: ASSLLDYRQF
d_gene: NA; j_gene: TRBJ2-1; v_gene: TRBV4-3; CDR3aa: ASSQALASGNEQF
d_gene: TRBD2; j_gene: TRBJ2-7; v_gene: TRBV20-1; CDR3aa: SAREWDYRGEQY
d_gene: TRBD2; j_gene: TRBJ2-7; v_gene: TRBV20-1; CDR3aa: SATVISGSYEQY
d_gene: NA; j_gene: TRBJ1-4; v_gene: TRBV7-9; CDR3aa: ASSPARGATNEKLF
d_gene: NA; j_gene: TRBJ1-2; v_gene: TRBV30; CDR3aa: AWSMREYLRGYT
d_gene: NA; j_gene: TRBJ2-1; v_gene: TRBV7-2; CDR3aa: ASRPQLAELYNEQF
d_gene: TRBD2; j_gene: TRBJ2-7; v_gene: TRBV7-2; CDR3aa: ASSPRAGGSSYEQY
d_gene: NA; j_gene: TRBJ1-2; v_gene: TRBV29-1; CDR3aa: SVRTDANYGYT
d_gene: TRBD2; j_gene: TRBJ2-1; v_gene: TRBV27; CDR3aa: ASSLLAGSLSNEQF
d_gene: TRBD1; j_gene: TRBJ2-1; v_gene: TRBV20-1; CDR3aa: SAADRARNNEQF
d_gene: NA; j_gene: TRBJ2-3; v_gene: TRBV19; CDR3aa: ASQTQQDTDTQY
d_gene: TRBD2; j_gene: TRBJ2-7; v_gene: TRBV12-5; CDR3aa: ASGGGGSRFDEQY
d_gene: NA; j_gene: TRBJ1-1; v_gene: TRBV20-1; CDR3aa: SASVSGTSLGTEAF
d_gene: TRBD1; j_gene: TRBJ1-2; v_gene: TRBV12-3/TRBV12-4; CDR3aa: ASSFTGEKSSGYT
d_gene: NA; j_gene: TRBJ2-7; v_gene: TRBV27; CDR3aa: ASSLGSVGEQY
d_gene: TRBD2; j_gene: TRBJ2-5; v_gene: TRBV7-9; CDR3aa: ASSKGLAGAETQY
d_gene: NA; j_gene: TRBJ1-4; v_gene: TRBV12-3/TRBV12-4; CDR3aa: ASTRERVDEKLF
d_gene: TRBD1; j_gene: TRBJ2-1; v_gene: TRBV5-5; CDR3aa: ASSLRTGTGIDEQF
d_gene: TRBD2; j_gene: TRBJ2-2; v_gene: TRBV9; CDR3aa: ASSTRPLAGGNTGELF
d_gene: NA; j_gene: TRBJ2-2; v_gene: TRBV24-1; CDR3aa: ATSDPTMSGTNTGELF
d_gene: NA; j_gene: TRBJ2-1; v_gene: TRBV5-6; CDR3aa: ASRRAGGSYNEQF
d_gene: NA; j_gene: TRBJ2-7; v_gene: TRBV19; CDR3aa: ASSTDKRDEQY
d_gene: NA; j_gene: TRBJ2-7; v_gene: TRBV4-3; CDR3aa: ASSPYTDGMGEQY
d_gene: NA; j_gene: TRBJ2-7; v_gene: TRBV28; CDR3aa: ASSLKHEQY
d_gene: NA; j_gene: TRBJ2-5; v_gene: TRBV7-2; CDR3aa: ASSARQAPWETQY